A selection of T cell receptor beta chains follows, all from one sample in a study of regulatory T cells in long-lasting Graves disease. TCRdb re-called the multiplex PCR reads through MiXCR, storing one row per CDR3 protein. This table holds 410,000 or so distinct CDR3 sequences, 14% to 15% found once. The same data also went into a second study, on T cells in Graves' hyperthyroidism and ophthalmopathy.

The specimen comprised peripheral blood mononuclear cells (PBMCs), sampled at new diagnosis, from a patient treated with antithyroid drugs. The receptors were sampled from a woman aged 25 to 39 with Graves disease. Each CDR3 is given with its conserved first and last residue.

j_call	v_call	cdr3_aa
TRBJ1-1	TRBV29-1	CSVTVIQGNTEAFF
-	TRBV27	CASSFTPVAGTQYF
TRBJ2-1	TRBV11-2	CASSYDGSSYNEQFF
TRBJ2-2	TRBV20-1	CSALLRWNTGELFF
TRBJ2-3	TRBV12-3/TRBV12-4	CASSLPGQTDTQYF
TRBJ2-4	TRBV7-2	CASSAGRVGKNIQYF
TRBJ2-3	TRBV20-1	CSARDATSTDTQYF
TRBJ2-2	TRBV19	CASRGLAGGSGTGELFF
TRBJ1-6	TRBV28	CASSLLTEDYNSPLHF
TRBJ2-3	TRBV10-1	CATGTSGDTQYF
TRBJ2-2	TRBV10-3	CAISASVGGGELFF
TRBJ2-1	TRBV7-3	CASSPDPSGEQFF
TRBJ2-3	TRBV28	CASSRDRGGTDTQYF
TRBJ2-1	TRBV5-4	CASSTGLAGVKFF
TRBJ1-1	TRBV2	CASREAGYTEAFF
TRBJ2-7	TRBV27	CASSFNEQYF
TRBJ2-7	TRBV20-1	CSAKGTDYEQYF
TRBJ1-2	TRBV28	CALQGNYGYTF
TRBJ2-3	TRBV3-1	CASSQRGAGLGADTQYF
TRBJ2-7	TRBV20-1	CSAKTRLAGYEQYF
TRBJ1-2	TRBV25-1	CASSASEGAGGYTF
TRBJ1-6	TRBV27	CASRLRDRGYSPLHF
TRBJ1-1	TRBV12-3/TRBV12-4	CASTLRVVTEAFF
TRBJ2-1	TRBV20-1	CSARDQGHEQFF
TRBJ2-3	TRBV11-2	CASSLDHGGTDTQYF
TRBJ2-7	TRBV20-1	CSARRRLAGIYEQYF
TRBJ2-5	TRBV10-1	CASSPTGQQETQYF
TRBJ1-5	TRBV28	CASSTGTYNQPQHF
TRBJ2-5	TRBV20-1	CSARRRAGGLETQYF
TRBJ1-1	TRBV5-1	CASSLDPVNTEAFF
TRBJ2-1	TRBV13	CASSLGTRGENEQFF
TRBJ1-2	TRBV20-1	CSARDLTRTVGYTF
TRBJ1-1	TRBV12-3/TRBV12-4	CASSLRREAFF
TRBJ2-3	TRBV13	CASRLAGRTDTQYF
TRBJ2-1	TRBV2	CASSEFVYEQFF
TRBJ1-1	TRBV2	CASSVRNTEAFF
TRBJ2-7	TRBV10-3	CAISEPSRGYEQYF
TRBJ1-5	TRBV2	CASRAGASNQPQHF
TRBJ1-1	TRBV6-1	CASRPTDRVWTEAFF
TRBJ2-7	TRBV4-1	CASSQEKGGASEQYF
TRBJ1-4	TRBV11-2	CASSSLTGRNVKLFF
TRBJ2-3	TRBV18	CASSPLDPGLAGSTDTQYF
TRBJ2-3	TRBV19	CASSMSSRGTDTQYF
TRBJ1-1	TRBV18	CASSPNRGWDTEAFF
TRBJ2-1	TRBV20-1	CSTKGTGGFNEQFF
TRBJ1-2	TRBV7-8	CASSLGGSYTF
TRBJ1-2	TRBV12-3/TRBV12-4	CASTRAGYTF
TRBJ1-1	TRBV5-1	CASSERGLVNTEAFF
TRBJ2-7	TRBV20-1	CSASLSGRAGYEQYF
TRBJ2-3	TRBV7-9	CASSPTGILAGGSADMQYF
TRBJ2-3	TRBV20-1	CSGVGLAGVAGTDTQYF
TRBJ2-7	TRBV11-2	CASSLEVGLYEQYF
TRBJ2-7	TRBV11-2	CASSSLRLRSYEQYF
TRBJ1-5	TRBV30	CAWSVGTNQPQHF
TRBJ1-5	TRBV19	CASSIDRGGTVSQPQHF
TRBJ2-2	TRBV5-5	CASSSPMSAWGELFF
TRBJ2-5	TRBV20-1	CRASGWGLEETQYF
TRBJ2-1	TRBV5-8	CASSLESAGVGYNEQFF
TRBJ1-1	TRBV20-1	CSPYGRNTEAFF
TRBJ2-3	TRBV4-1	CASSPWTSPRDTQYF